This record covers a single T cell receptor beta chain. V was trimmed by 1 base and J by 1 base, leaving 13 bases between them. Germline CDR1 and CDR2: SGHNT and YENEEA. This CDR3 spans 16 amino acids. From the PCR reads, TCRdb called clonotypes with MiXCR, one entry per CDR3 protein. Of some 9,300 distinct CDR3 sequences listed, approximately 35% are singletons. The entry originates in a study of immune characterization of retroperitoneal liposarcoma. The sequencing input was tumor tissue. The V call is TRBV11-3, the J call TRBJ2-5; D possibly corresponds to TRBD2 (6 bases). The TCR originated in a female donor with retroperitoneal liposarcoma. The CDR3 sequence is CASSLGPTAGQETQYF. The CDR3 DNA reads TGTGCCAGCAGCTTAGGGCCGACAGCGGGCCAAGAGACCCAGTACTTC.